This T cell receptor (beta chain) appears in the sequencing data of a study of T-cell memory formation after mild COVID-19. About the research overall: Among the donors, TCR clusters were largely specific to each donor.

General study findings and limits: Later expanders leaned CD4+, whereas day 15 to 85 contracting clones were balanced CD4/CD8. The CD4+ clones that contracted clustered mainly within CM and EM, and the CD8+ clones concentrated in EMRA.

A single record per CDR3 protein comes from TCRdb applying MiXCR to the 5' RACE reads. The repertoire has 200,000 or so distinct CDR3 sequences, under 20% of them found once; the top ten carry roughly 1.9%. The table lists this clonotype with many counts. What it binds is unknown. The CDR3 is made up of 15 amino acids. Trimming took 1 base from V and 4 from J; bases not matched to a gene: 7. From germline, CDR1 is SGHRS and CDR2 YFSETQ. The sample comprised PBMCs or a T cell subset sorted from them (not recorded which). This receptor was taken from an adult woman who had mild COVID-19 (a few samples of this study predate the infection). Cell type and time point are not known. V usage is TRBV5-1 and J usage is TRBJ2-5; TRBD2 aligns across 7 bases. The CDR3 region has the DNA TGCGCCAGCAGCTTGACGGGGGGACGGGGAGAGACCCAGTACTTC. Encoded protein: CASSLTGGRGETQYF.